A selection of T cell receptor beta chains follows, all from one sample in a study of immune heterogeneity within non-small cell lung tumors. MiXCR was run by TCRdb on the multiplex PCR reads, yielding one entry per CDR3 protein. The table lists tens of thousands of distinct CDR3 sequences, more than 25% of them singletons. Sequencing input: lung tumor tissue. These receptors were taken from a man between 40 and 49 years old with non-small cell lung cancer. Both conserved end residues are part of each CDR3. A D gene is named only where the DNA matches it firmly. A row's size may be missing; if present it is once, few, many or a size class.

-,-,TRBV9,TRBJ1-2,TGTGCCAGCAGGAGACAGGTGGGCTACACCTTC,CASRRQVGYTF
-,-,TRBV12-3/TRBV12-4,TRBJ2-2,TGTGCCAGCAGTTTACGCGGCGGGAACACCGGGGAGCTGTTTTTT,CASSLRGGNTGELFF
TRBD1,-,TRBV20-1,TRBJ1-2,TGCAGTGCTAGAGATCCCCCGACAGGGGGCGCTAACTATGGCTACACCTTC,CSARDPPTGGANYGYTF
-,medium-sized,TRBV6-2/TRBV6-3,TRBJ2-7,TGTGCCAGCAGAGGATCCGGACGGGGAACCTACGAGCAGTACTTC,CASRGSGRGTYEQYF
-,few,TRBV11-3,TRBJ2-2,TGTGCCAGCAGCCCTAAGGCCGGAGGTAACACCGGGGAGCTGTTTTTT,CASSPKAGGNTGELFF
-,few,TRBV5-5,TRBJ2-5,TGTGCCAGCAGCTTGCTGGACCAACCATGGGAGACCCAGTACTTC,CASSLLDQPWETQYF
-,-,TRBV7-9,TRBJ2-3,TGTGCCAGCAGCTTAGATCTCCCAGATACGCAGTATTTT,CASSLDLPDTQYF
-,-,TRBV13,TRBJ2-1,TGTGCCAGCAGCCCCCCGGTGGACAGACCCACCTACAATGAGCAGTTCTTC,CASSPPVDRPTYNEQFF
-,-,TRBV5-1,TRBJ2-2,TGCGCCAGCAGCTTGGACGGACCACTCACCGGGGAGCTGTTTTTT,CASSLDGPLTGELFF
TRBD1,many,TRBV5-1,TRBJ2-7,TGCGCCAGCAGCTGGAGGACAGGGCCTTCCTACGAGCAGTACTTC,CASSWRTGPSYEQYF
TRBD1,medium-sized,TRBV10-3,TRBJ2-7,TGTGCCATCAGTGTAGGGACAGGCCACGAGCAGTACTTC,CAISVGTGHEQYF
-,medium-sized,TRBV2,TRBJ2-1,TGTGCCAGCAGTGACCCGGGGAACAATGAGCAGTTCTTC,CASSDPGNNEQFF
-,many,TRBV18,TRBJ2-7,TGTGCCAGCTCACGCGGGCTTGACGAGCAGTACTTC,CASSRGLDEQYF
-,-,TRBV5-6,TRBJ1-2,TGTGCCAGCGGCGGGACGCGAACCAACGAGATGCGCTACACCTTC,CASGGTRTNEMRYTF
-,-,TRBV3-1,TRBJ2-7,TGTGCCAGCAGCCAAGGACTAGACCCCGACTACGAGCAGTACTTC,CASSQGLDPDYEQYF
TRBD1,many,TRBV24-1,TRBJ2-1,TGTGCCACCAGTTCCAGACAGGGCCCTAGGGACAATGAGCAGTTCTTC,CATSSRQGPRDNEQFF
-,-,TRBV4-1,TRBJ1-2,TGCGCCAGCAGCCAAGTAATTATGACCCGGGACGGCGAGTATGGCTACACCTTC,CASSQVIMTRDGEYGYTF
-,many,TRBV20-1,TRBJ2-7,TGCAGTGCTACCTCTTCCGGACAGACCTACGAGCAGTACTTC,CSATSSGQTYEQYF
-,many,TRBV27,TRBJ1-6,TGTGCCAGCAGTTTATCCGAGGGGCGGGGAAGCTCCTATAATTCACCCCTCCACTTT,CASSLSEGRGSSYNSPLHF
TRBD2,few,TRBV5-1,TRBJ2-1,TGCGCCAGCCTGGGAGGGTTGAATGAGCAGTTCTTC,CASLGGLNEQFF
TRBD1,-,TRBV4-2,TRBJ2-6,TGTGCCAGCAGCCCGTCCCGGGACAGCTCTGGGGCCAACGTCCTGACTTTC,CASSPSRDSSGANVLTF
TRBD1,-,TRBV12-3/TRBV12-4,TRBJ2-2,TGTGCCAGCAGTTTAGGCGGGACAGGGATCGGGGAGCTGTTTTTT,CASSLGGTGIGELFF
TRBD2,few,TRBV14,TRBJ2-1,TGTGCCAGCAGCCCCCAGGGACTAGGGGGGAATGAGCAGTTCTTC,CASSPQGLGGNEQFF
TRBD2,many,TRBV7-2,TRBJ2-7,TGTGCCAGCAGCCGCGCATCCTCGGCGGGAGTTAACTACGAGCAGTACTTC,CASSRASSAGVNYEQYF
-,-,TRBV27,TRBJ2-3,TGTGCCAGCATGTTAATCGGGTATGATACGCAGTATTTT,CASMLIGYDTQYF
-,few,TRBV5-1,TRBJ2-4,TGCGCCAGCAGCCCAAGCACCCTGAAAAACATTCAGTACTTC,CASSPSTLKNIQYF
-,medium-sized,TRBV12-3/TRBV12-4,TRBJ2-7,TGTGCCAGCAGACGACAGGACTCCTACGAGCAGTACTTC,CASRRQDSYEQYF
-,-,TRBV18,TRBJ1-6,TGTGCCAGCTCGGTAACCGGGACCTATAATTCACCCCTCCACTTT,CASSVTGTYNSPLHF
-,-,TRBV6-8,TRBJ2-4,TGTGCCAGCAGCCACACGAGGGGTTCCAAAAACATTCAGTACTTC,CASSHTRGSKNIQYF